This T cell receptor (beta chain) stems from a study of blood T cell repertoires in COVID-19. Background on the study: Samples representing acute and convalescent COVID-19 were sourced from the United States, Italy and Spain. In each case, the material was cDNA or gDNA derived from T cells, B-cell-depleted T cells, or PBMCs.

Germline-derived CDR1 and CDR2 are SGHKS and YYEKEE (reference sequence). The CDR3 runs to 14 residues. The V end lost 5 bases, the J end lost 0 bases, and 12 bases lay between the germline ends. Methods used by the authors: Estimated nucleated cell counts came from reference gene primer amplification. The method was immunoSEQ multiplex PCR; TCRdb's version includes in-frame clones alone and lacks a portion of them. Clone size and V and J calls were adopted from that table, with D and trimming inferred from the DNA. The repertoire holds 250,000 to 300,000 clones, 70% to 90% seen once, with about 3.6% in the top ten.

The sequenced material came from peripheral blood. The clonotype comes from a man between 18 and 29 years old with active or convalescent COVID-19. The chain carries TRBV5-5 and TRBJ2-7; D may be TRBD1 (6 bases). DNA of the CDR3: TGTGCCAGCAGTGCTCGGACAGACTCCTACGAGCAGTACTTC. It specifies CASSARTDSYEQYF.